The clone carrying this T cell receptor (beta chain) was recorded only once. TCRdb's copy holds only in-frame clones and misses some; the assay was immunoSEQ multiplex PCR. This sample has some 140,000 clones, with roughly 86% found just once. The sample originates from a study of cytomegalovirus exposure and HLA in healthy donors. The sample comprised PBMCs. The clonotype comes from a woman aged 30 to 39 in good health and CMV-seronegative.

CDR3 residues: CASSDPAAYYGYTF. CDR3 DNA: TGCGCCAGCAGCGACCCAGCGGCCTACTATGGCTACACCTTC. The V gene is TRBV4-1, the J gene TRBJ1-2; D is undetermined. The CDR3 consists of 14 residues. Between the trimmed V and J ends, which lost 5 bases and 3 bases, there was a span of 13 bases. Germline V gene data show CDR1 as MGHRA and CDR2 as YSYEKL.